These T cell receptor beta chains were read from a single sample in a study of blood T cell repertoires in COVID-19. TCRdb's copy holds only in-frame clones and misses some; the assay was immunoSEQ multiplex PCR. The table includes approximately 210,000 clones, about 84% detected once. Sequenced input: PBMCs or T cells enriched from blood (not recorded which). The receptors stem from a man between 25 and 39 years old with acute COVID-19. Each CDR3 is given with its conserved first and last residue. Fields, in order: CDR3 length, clone size, V gene, J gene, D gene, CDR3 protein, CDR3 DNA. D genes are given only for firm matches. Where a row states a size, it is once, few, many or the class of an expanded clone; other rows omit it.

length: 15
size: -
V: TRBV5-1
J: TRBJ1-2
D: -
CDR3: CASSRETQNNYGYTF
DNA: TGCGCCAGCAGCCGGGAGACACAGAATAACTATGGCTACACCTTC

length: 13
size: many
V: TRBV3-1/TRBV3-2
J: TRBJ2-7
D: TRBD2
CDR3: CASSQGLAGEQYF
DNA: TGTGCCAGCAGCCAAGGACTAGCTGGCGAGCAGTACTTC

length: 16
size: -
V: TRBV5-1
J: TRBJ2-3
D: TRBD2
CDR3: CASSLGGGGAPDTQYF
DNA: TGCGCCAGCAGCTTGGGTGGCGGGGGGGCCCCAGATACGCAGTATTTT

length: 15
size: -
V: TRBV3-1/TRBV3-2
J: TRBJ1-4
D: TRBD1
CDR3: CASSQEGTGLEKLFF
DNA: TGTGCCAGCAGCCAAGAGGGGACAGGACTTGAAAAACTGTTTTTT

length: 15
size: -
V: TRBV4-1
J: TRBJ1-3
D: -
CDR3: CASSNRDISGNTIYF
DNA: TGCGCCAGCAGTAACCGGGACATCTCTGGAAACACCATATATTTT

length: 17
size: -
V: TRBV30
J: TRBJ1-3
D: TRBD1
CDR3: CAWSVWGQALSGNTIYF
DNA: TGTGCCTGGAGTGTATGGGGACAGGCCCTCTCTGGAAACACCATATATTTT

length: 15
size: -
V: TRBV27
J: TRBJ2-7
D: -
CDR3: CASSLQGWSSYEQYF
DNA: TGTGCCAGCAGTCTCCAGGGTTGGAGCTCCTACGAGCAGTACTTC

length: 16
size: few
V: TRBV5-1
J: TRBJ2-5
D: TRBD2
CDR3: CASSPLAGGPGETQYF
DNA: TGCGCCAGCAGCCCCCTTGCGGGGGGGCCAGGAGAGACCCAGTACTTC

length: 13
size: -
V: TRBV28
J: TRBJ1-2
D: -
CDR3: CASSPRQLYGYTF
DNA: TGTGCCAGCAGTCCGAGACAGCTCTATGGCTACACCTTC

length: 13
size: few
V: TRBV6-2/TRBV6-3
J: TRBJ2-7
D: -
CDR3: CASSYPGTSEQYF
DNA: TGTGCCAGCAGTTATCCCGGGACAAGCGAGCAGTACTTC

length: 14
size: -
V: TRBV5-5
J: TRBJ2-5
D: -
CDR3: CASSWGDSKETQYF
DNA: TGTGCCAGCAGCTGGGGGGACAGTAAAGAGACCCAGTACTTC

length: 18
size: -
V: TRBV4-2
J: TRBJ2-7
D: -
CDR3: CASSQDQWEPVSSYEQYF
DNA: TGTGCCAGCAGCCAAGATCAGTGGGAGCCCGTAAGCTCCTACGAGCAGTACTTC

length: 13
size: -
V: TRBV3-1/TRBV3-2
J: TRBJ1-2
D: -
CDR3: CASSLRLLYGYTF
DNA: TGTGCCAGCAGCCTCAGACTGCTCTATGGCTACACCTTC

length: 15
size: -
V: TRBV27
J: TRBJ2-2
D: TRBD2
CDR3: CASSFGGAGTGELFF
DNA: TGTGCCAGCAGTTTCGGGGGGGCGGGCACCGGGGAGCTGTTTTTT

length: 16
size: -
V: TRBV6-1
J: TRBJ1-4
D: -
CDR3: CASSEFHPRTNEKLFF
DNA: TGTGCCAGCAGTGAATTTCATCCCAGAACTAATGAAAAACTGTTTTTT

length: 14
size: -
V: TRBV7-9
J: TRBJ2-5
D: -
CDR3: CASRSTGRAETQYF
DNA: TGTGCCAGCAGGTCCACAGGGAGGGCAGAGACCCAGTACTTC

length: 13
size: -
V: TRBV5-1
J: TRBJ2-1
D: -
CDR3: CASSLPGGTEQFF
DNA: TGCGCCAGCAGCCTCCCCGGCGGGACTGAGCAGTTCTTC

length: 13
size: -
V: TRBV14
J: TRBJ1-5
D: -
CDR3: CASSQDRGQPQHF
DNA: TGTGCCAGCAGCCAAGACAGGGGTCAGCCCCAGCATTTT

length: 15
size: few
V: TRBV15
J: TRBJ1-6
D: TRBD1
CDR3: CATSRAGTDYSPLHF
DNA: TGTGCCACCAGCAGAGCTGGGACAGACTACTCACCCCTCCACTTT

length: 14
size: -
V: TRBV9
J: TRBJ2-5
D: -
CDR3: CASSPETWAETQYF
DNA: TGTGCCAGCAGCCCCGAGACCTGGGCAGAGACCCAGTACTTC

length: 16
size: -
V: TRBV7-9
J: TRBJ2-1
D: -
CDR3: CASSLLGDSSYNEQFF
DNA: TGTGCCAGCAGCCTCCTCGGAGATAGCTCCTACAATGAGCAGTTCTTC

length: 10
size: -
V: TRBV10-3
J: TRBJ1-2
D: -
CDR3: CAISDPGYTF
DNA: TGTGCCATCAGTGACCCAGGCTACACCTTC

length: 12
size: -
V: TRBV2
J: TRBJ1-2
D: -
CDR3: CASSARNSGYTF
DNA: TGTGCCAGCAGTGCCAGGAATAGTGGCTACACCTTC

length: 16
size: -
V: TRBV4-1
J: TRBJ1-6
D: -
CDR3: CASSTSPSSYNSPLHF
DNA: TGCGCCAGCAGCACCTCCCCTAGCTCCTATAATTCACCCCTCCACTTT

length: 14
size: few
V: TRBV6-5
J: TRBJ1-1
D: -
CDR3: CASSYTRGGTEAFF
DNA: TGTGCCAGCAGTTACACCCGGGGGGGGACTGAAGCTTTCTTT

length: 16
size: -
V: TRBV2
J: TRBJ1-6
D: TRBD1
CDR3: CATRGLQVYDNSPLHF
DNA: TGTGCCACGAGGGGGCTCCAGGTATATGATAATTCACCCCTCCACTTT

length: 17
size: once
V: TRBV24-1
J: TRBJ1-2
D: TRBD1
CDR3: CATSDSRAAGGLEGYTF
DNA: TGTGCCACCAGTGATTCTCGGGCGGCAGGGGGCTTAGAAGGCTACACCTTC

length: 16
size: -
V: TRBV13
J: TRBJ2-1
D: TRBD1
CDR3: CASSLGTGGPLVKQFF
DNA: TGTGCCAGCAGCTTGGGGACAGGGGGGCCTCTCGTGAAGCAGTTCTTC

length: 14
size: -
V: TRBV29-1
J: TRBJ2-7
D: -
CDR3: CSVVQGSGSSEQYF
DNA: TGCAGCGTGGTGCAGGGATCCGGGTCGAGCGAGCAGTACTTC

length: 15
size: -
V: TRBV5-4
J: TRBJ1-2
D: -
CDR3: CASSLAAGQGYGYTF
DNA: TGTGCCAGCAGCTTGGCGGCTGGTCAGGGCTATGGCTACACCTTC

length: 15
size: -
V: TRBV5-1
J: TRBJ2-3
D: TRBD1
CDR3: CASSLRTGGADTQYF
DNA: TGCGCCAGCAGCTTGCGGACAGGAGGCGCAGATACGCAGTATTTT

length: 17
size: -
V: TRBV7-9
J: TRBJ2-5
D: TRBD2
CDR3: CASSPNLAGGPSETQYF
DNA: TGTGCCAGCAGCCCTAATCTAGCGGGGGGGCCGTCGGAGACCCAGTACTTC

length: 19
size: -
V: TRBV19
J: TRBJ2-4
D: TRBD2
CDR3: CASSIVRSSGGGAKNIQYF
DNA: TGTGCCAGTAGTATAGTGCGCTCTAGCGGGGGTGGGGCCAAAAACATTCAGTACTTC

length: 14
size: -
V: TRBV5-1
J: TRBJ1-2
D: -
CDR3: CASSSTPGTNGYTF
DNA: TGCGCCAGCAGCTCGACCCCCGGGACAAATGGCTACACCTTC

length: 13
size: -
V: TRBV27
J: TRBJ2-1
D: -
CDR3: CASSLGAYNEQFF
DNA: TGTGCCAGCAGTTTAGGGGCATACAATGAGCAGTTCTTC

length: 13
size: -
V: TRBV6-5
J: TRBJ1-1
D: TRBD1
CDR3: CASRLDRVTEAFF
DNA: TGTGCCAGCAGATTGGACAGGGTCACTGAAGCTTTCTTT

length: 15
size: -
V: TRBV2
J: TRBJ2-7
D: TRBD2
CDR3: CASIRLAGDSYEQYF
DNA: TGTGCCAGCATTAGACTAGCGGGGGACTCCTACGAGCAGTACTTC

length: 16
size: once
V: TRBV7-9
J: TRBJ2-7
D: -
CDR3: CASSLTVPGHPYEQYF
DNA: TGTGCCAGCAGCTTAACAGTGCCGGGACATCCCTACGAGCAGTACTTC

length: 21
size: -
V: TRBV4-1
J: TRBJ2-3
D: TRBD2
CDR3: CASSQDLTSGGAESNPDTQYF
DNA: TGCGCCAGCAGCCAAGACTTGACTAGCGGGGGGGCCGAAAGTAACCCAGATACGCAGTATTTT